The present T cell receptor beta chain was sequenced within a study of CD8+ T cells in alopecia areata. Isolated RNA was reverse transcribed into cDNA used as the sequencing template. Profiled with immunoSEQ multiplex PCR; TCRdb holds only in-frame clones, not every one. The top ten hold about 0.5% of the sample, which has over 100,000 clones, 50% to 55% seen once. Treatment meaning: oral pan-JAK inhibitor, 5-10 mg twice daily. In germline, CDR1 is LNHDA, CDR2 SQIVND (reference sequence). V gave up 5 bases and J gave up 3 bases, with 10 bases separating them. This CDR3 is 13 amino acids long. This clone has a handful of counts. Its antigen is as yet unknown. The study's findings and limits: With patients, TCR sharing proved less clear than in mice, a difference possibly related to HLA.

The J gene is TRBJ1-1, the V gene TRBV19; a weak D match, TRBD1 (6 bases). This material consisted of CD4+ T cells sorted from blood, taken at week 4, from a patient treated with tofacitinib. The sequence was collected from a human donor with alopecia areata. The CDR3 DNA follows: TGTGCCAGTAGTTGGACAGAAGACACTGAAGCTTTCTTT. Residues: CASSWTEDTEAFF.